This entry lists 7 T cell receptor beta chains sequenced from one sample in a study of shared clonotypes between healthy human individuals. The repertoire was sequenced with immunoSEQ multiplex PCR; TCRdb's copy has only in-frame clones and lacks some. Here the sample spans about 1.1 million clones, about 72% being singletons. Input material: memory CD4+ T cells from PBMCs. As for subset: CD45RA-negative fraction. Receptors originate from a man aged 18 to 30 in good health. Some clones in this sample may be carry-over from other donors' samples.

CDR3 bases: TGTGCCAGCAGCCCTCCACAGGGGTCCTATGGCTACACCTTC. Translated, it gives CASSPPQGSYGYTF. The rearrangement uses TRBV2 and TRBJ1-2; 7 bases are shared with TRBD1. Per germline, CDR1 SNHLY and CDR2 FYNNEI. J lost 4 bases, V lost 6 bases, and 8 bases had no gene match. The CDR3 contains 14 residues.

The chain is built from TRBV14 and TRBJ2-1, with 12 bases fitting TRBD2. The germline CDR1 and CDR2 sequences are SGHDN and FVKESK. The length of the CDR3 is 16 residues. With 5 bases clipped from V and 2 bases from J, the junction kept 4 bases outside the gene matches. As DNA, the CDR3 is TGTGCCAGCAGCAAACGACTAGCGGGAGCCTACAATGAGCAGTTCTTC. Its translation is CASSKRLAGAYNEQFF.

V and J are TRBV9 and TRBJ2-2; TRBD2 matches 9 bases. Trimming removed 2 bases from V and 4 bases from J; junction bases left unmatched: 6. Germline CDR1 reads SGDLS; CDR2 reads YYNGEE. There are 16 residues in the CDR3. This CDR3 is CASSVLTSGRTGELFF. In DNA, the CDR3 is TGTGCCAGCAGCGTTTTGACTAGCGGACGCACCGGGGAGCTGTTTTTT. Drawing the rest from reference TRBV9 and TRBJ2-2, the complete variable domain is DSGVTQTPKHLITATGQRVTLRCSPRSGDLSVYWYQQSLDQGLQFLIQYYNGEERAKGNILERFSAQQFPDLHSELNLSSLELGDSALYFCASSVLTSGRTGELFFGEGSRLTVL.

This clone has a single count. The gene calls are TRBV10-3 and TRBJ2-3; 11 nucleotides line up with TRBD2. Germline-derived CDR1 and CDR2 are ENHRY and SYGVKD. V was clipped by 7 bases and J by 1 base; unmatched bases: 4. The CDR3 consists of 15 residues. The CDR3 here is CAINPLAGGTDTQYF. The CDR3 nucleotides read TGTGCCATCAACCCACTAGCGGGAGGCACAGATACGCAGTATTTT.

As to this clone: Other DNA sequences in this specimen translate into the identical CDR3. V is TRBV12-5 and J is TRBJ2-5; 9 bases align to TRBD2. CDR3 length equals 13 residues. J lost 5 bases, V lost 6 bases, and 4 bases had no gene match. Germline V gives CDR1 LGHNT, CDR2 FRNRAP. The CDR3 spells CASGLAGTETQYF. Written as DNA, the CDR3 is TGTGCTAGTGGGCTAGCGGGAACGGAGACCCAGTACTTC.

The rearrangement links TRBV2 to TRBJ2-3, with D perhaps matching TRBD1 (6 bases). Germline V gene lookup returns CDR1 SNHLY and CDR2 FYNNEI. V was shortened by 6 bases and J by 0 bases, with 10 bases between the two germline ends. There are 14 residues in the CDR3. CDR3 coding DNA: TGTGCCAGCAGAACGACAGGCAGCACAGATACGCAGTATTTT. Protein: CASRTTGSTDTQYF.

This clone was counted a single time. The rearrangement uses TRBV11-3 and TRBJ2-3, with D hard to call. CDR1 is SGHNT and CDR2 is YENEEA in the germline V gene. The CDR3 is made up of 14 amino acids. V lost 5 bases to trimming and J lost 5 bases, with 14 bases between them. The CDR3 is CASSRTTAGDTQYF. As DNA, the CDR3 is TGTGCCAGCAGCCGAACCACAGCAGGAGATACGCAGTATTTT.